These 30 T cell receptor beta chains were sequenced from one sample in a study of cytomegalovirus exposure and HLA in healthy donors. The PCR ran on 60 Vbeta and 13 Jbeta primers. Using immunoSEQ multiplex PCR, the repertoire was profiled, and TCRdb retains in-frame clones only, with some absent. The sample consists of tens of thousands of clones, roughly a tenth of them appearing once. Sequencing input: PBMCs. Source of these receptors: a man aged 60 to 69 in good health and CMV-seropositive.

This clone came up once. This sequence joins TRBV11-3 and TRBJ2-7; perhaps TRBD1 as D (6 bases). Germline V gene data show CDR1 as SGHNT and CDR2 as YENEEA. Trimming pared 5 bases from V and 5 bases from J, leaving 19 bases between. The CDR3 has 15 residues. The CDR3 loop reads CASSADLTGRHEQYF. Here the CDR3 DNA reads TGTGCCAGCAGCGCCGACCTGACAGGTCGCCACGAGCAGTACTTC. Supplemented by reference TRBV11-3 and TRBJ2-7, the full variable domain reads EAGVVQSPRYKIIEKKQPVAFWCNPISGHNTLYWYLQNLGQGPELLIRYENEEAVDDSQLPKDRFSAERLKGVDSTLKIQPAELGDSAVYLCASSADLTGRHEQYFGPGTRLTVT.

This clone was seen a handful of times. The CDR3 region is CASSLKLQGDSPLHF. The CDR3 DNA follows: TGTGCCAGCAGCTTGAAGCTACAGGGGGACTCACCCCTCCACTTT. The chain is built from TRBV5-4 and TRBJ1-6, with 8 bases aligning to TRBD1. This CDR3 is 15 amino acids long. The V segment lost 1 base and the J segment 10 bases; nucleotides outside the gene matches: 7. Germline V gene lookup returns CDR1 SGHNT and CDR2 YYREEE (reference sequence).

The table lists this clone with a few counts. The V gene is TRBV6-5, the J gene TRBJ1-3; TRBD1 is a possible D gene (6 bases). The CDR3 loop spans 15 amino acids. V dropped 0 bases and J dropped 2 bases, with 8 bases sitting between them. Germline V gives CDR1 MNHEY, CDR2 SVGAGI. In DNA form, the CDR3 reads TGTGCCAGCAGTTACTCCAGGGGTCCTGGAAACACCATATATTTT. It translates to CASSYSRGPGNTIYF.

This clone was observed a few times. The chain links TRBV18 to TRBJ2-2; 9 bases map to TRBD1. The V gene's germline CDR1 is KGHSH and CDR2 LQKENI. Germline trimming cut 8 bases from V and 4 bases from J; bases unmatched to any gene: 2. The CDR3 sequence is 13 residues long. The CDR3 loop is CASRQGGTGELFF. CDR3 nucleotide sequence: TGTGCCAGCAGACAGGGGGGCACCGGGGAGCTGTTTTTT.

The chain has TRBV5-6 and TRBJ1-1; the D gene is possibly TRBD1 (6 bases). The V gene lost 4 bases and the J gene lost 2 bases, with 15 bases spanning the gap. The V gene's germline CDR1 is SGHDT and CDR2 YYEEEE. The CDR3 length is 15 residues. The CDR3 DNA reads as TGTGCCAGCAGCGGGACGGGACAACCAAACACTGAAGCTTTCTTT. Encoded protein: CASSGTGQPNTEAFF.

This clone showed up just a few times. V usage is TRBV4-1 and J usage is TRBJ1-5; 8 positions agree with TRBD1. This CDR3 contains 18 residues. In germline, CDR1 is MGHRA, CDR2 YSYEKL. V shed 0 bases and J 4 bases; nucleotides not matched to a gene: 11. CDR3 sequence reads: CASSQESGTGRGNQPQHF. In nucleotides, the CDR3 is TGCGCCAGCAGCCAAGAAAGCGGGACAGGCCGAGGGAATCAGCCCCAGCATTTT.

This clone was detected a few times. The CDR3 here is CAISDQGNYEQYV. The CDR3, as DNA: TGTGCCATCAGTGACCAGGGAAACTACGAGCAGTACGTC. This sequence joins TRBV10-3 and TRBJ2-7; D is perhaps TRBD1 (5 bases). Trimming removed 3 bases at V and 3 bases at J, with 9 bases between. The CDR3 contains 13 residues. Germline values: CDR1 ENHRY, CDR2 SYGVKD.

This clone was recorded a few times. The chain links TRBV5-5 to TRBJ1-1; D remains unclear. V lost 4 bases, J lost 0 bases, and 10 bases lay in between. The CDR3 sequence is 14 residues long. CDR1 is SGHKS and CDR2 is YYEKEE in the germline V gene (reference sequence). The CDR3, as DNA: TGTGCCAGCAGCAACCAACTCTTGAACACTGAAGCTTTCTTT. It specifies CASSNQLLNTEAFF.

The table lists this clone with a few counts. Compared with germline, one end of the junction differs, possibly owing to a read error. The chain combines TRBV10-3 with TRBJ1-6; a possible D gene is TRBD1 (6 bases). The CDR3 sequence is 13 residues long. CDR1 and CDR2 from the germline V gene are ENHRY and SYGVKD. CDR3 amino acids: CASQGVFNSPPHF. DNA of the CDR3: TGTGCCTCACAGGGTGTTTTTAATTCACCCCCCCACTTT.

The DNA for the CDR3 is TGTGCCAGCAGCTCGGGACTAGGACCCACAGATACGCAGTATTTT. Its protein is CASSSGLGPTDTQYF. The chain uses TRBV11-3 and TRBJ2-3, with 8 bases identical to TRBD2. Per germline, CDR1 SGHNT and CDR2 YENEEA. Trimming removed 4 bases from V and 2 bases from J; junction bases left unmatched: 5. The CDR3 is 15 residues long.

This clone has more than one count but fewer than ten. The chain links TRBV7-2 to TRBJ1-1, with D tentatively TRBD1 (5 bases). The CDR3 totals 14 residues. Trimming took off 5 bases at V and 5 bases at J, with 15 bases between the two ends. Germline V lookup: CDR1 SGHTA, CDR2 FQGNSA. CDR3 sequence reads: CASSVRGLRTEAFF. The CDR3 nucleotides read TGTGCCAGCAGCGTGCGGGGACTGAGGACTGAAGCTTTCTTT.

V gene TRBV19 combines with J gene TRBJ2-1; 13 bases match TRBD2. The germline CDR1 and CDR2 sequences are LNHDA and SQIVND (reference sequence). Unmatched junction bases numbered 4, after V lost 1 base and J lost 7 bases. CDR3 length: 16 amino acids. The CDR3 reads CASSIATSGRVNEQFF. The CDR3 nucleotides are TGTGCCAGTAGTATAGCAACTAGCGGGAGGGTAAATGAGCAGTTCTTC.

The CDR3 loop reads CASSPRFSGANVLTF. The CDR3 bases are TGTGCCAGCAGTCCGAGATTCTCTGGGGCCAACGTCCTGACTTTC. The genes are TRBV27 and TRBJ2-6, with D hard to call. The germline gives CDR1 MNHEY, CDR2 SMNVEV (reference sequence). This CDR3 has 15 amino acids. Trimming removed 5 bases at V and 0 bases at J, with 8 bases between.

The chain links TRBV19 to TRBJ2-5; 8 bases agree with TRBD1. There are 14 residues in the CDR3. Trimming took 5 bases from V and 4 from J; bases not matched to a gene: 6. From germline, CDR1 is LNHDA and CDR2 SQIVND (reference sequence). DNA for the CDR3: TGTGCCAGTAGTCCCCGGACAGGGCTAGAGACCCAGTACTTC. This encodes CASSPRTGLETQYF.

The V and J genes are TRBV19 and TRBJ2-1; TRBD1 is a possible D gene (6 bases). With 5 bases removed from V and 4 bases from J, the gap between germline ends came to 9 bases. The CDR3 runs 13 residues. Per germline, CDR1 LNHDA and CDR2 SQIVND (reference sequence). The DNA for the CDR3 is TGTGCCAGTAGTTCCGGACAGTACAATGAGCAGTTCTTC. Its protein is CASSSGQYNEQFF.

This clone was recorded a few times. This sequence joins TRBV30 and TRBJ2-2, with TRBD2 matching 9 bases. Germline V lookup: CDR1 GTSNPN, CDR2 SVGIG (reference sequence). The CDR3 sequence is 14 residues long. V shed 3 bases and J 4 bases; nucleotides not matched to a gene: 3. DNA of the CDR3: TGTGCCTGGAGGCTAGCGGGGTCCACCGGGGAGCTGTTTTTT. It encodes CAWRLAGSTGELFF.

The gene calls are TRBV29-1 and TRBJ1-1; D not certain. V lost 4 bases and J 1 base, leaving 7 bases between the germline ends. The CDR3 runs to 12 residues. CDR1 and CDR2 (germline): SQVTM, ANQGSEA. In DNA form, the CDR3 reads TGCAGCGTTGTCGCGGGGAACACTGAAGCTTTCTTT. It encodes CSVVAGNTEAFF. The variable domain in full, with the rest retrieved from reference TRBV29-1 and TRBJ1-1, is SAVISQKPSRDICQRGTSLTIQCQVDSQVTMMFWYRQQPGQSLTLIATANQGSEATYESGFVIDKFPISRPNLTFSTLTVSNMSPEDSSIYLCSVVAGNTEAFFGQGTRLTVV.

The chain carries TRBV5-6 and TRBJ2-5; 9 bases map to TRBD2. The J call could be wrong; TRBJ2-7 is a better fit for the DNA end. CDR3 size: 15 residues. Germline V gene data show CDR1 as SGHDT and CDR2 as YYEEEE. CDR3 amino acids: CASSGTSPLVPEQYF. DNA for the CDR3: TGTGCCAGCAGCGGGACTAGCCCCTTAGTCCCCGAGCAGTACTTC.

The V gene is TRBV5-1, the J gene TRBJ1-6; D is uncertain. V was cut by 1 base and J by 8 bases, with 7 bases left in between. CDR3 length: 13 amino acids. CDR1 is SGHRS and CDR2 is YFSETQ in the germline V gene. The CDR3 nucleotides are TGCGCCAGCAGCTTGAAACGGGATTCACCCCTCCACTTT. Translating it yields CASSLKRDSPLHF.

The gene calls are TRBV28 and TRBJ2-3; 9 bases line up with TRBD1. The CDR3 has 13 amino acids. Germline-derived CDR1 and CDR2 are MDHEN and SYDVKM. The CDR3 reads CAVGQGEIDTQYF. The CDR3 coding sequence is TGTGCGGTGGGACAGGGAGAGATAGATACGCAGTATTTT.

The CDR3: CAISEGTERNSPLHF. Here the CDR3 DNA reads TGTGCCATCAGTGAGGGGACAGAGCGAAATTCACCCCTCCACTTT. The chain links TRBV10-3 to TRBJ1-6; 7 bases agree with TRBD1. Germline trimming cut 2 bases from V and 7 bases from J; bases unmatched to any gene: 5. CDR3 length equals 15 residues. Germline V gives CDR1 ENHRY, CDR2 SYGVKD.

J is TRBJ1-6 and V is TRBV30, with D tentatively TRBD1 (5 bases). Deletions cut 0 bases from V and 8 bases from J, with 14 bases between. The CDR3 has 15 amino acids. Germline loops: CDR1 GTSNPN, CDR2 SVGIG (reference sequence). DNA of the CDR3: TGTGCCTGGAGTGTACAGGATTGGGAGGATTCACCCCTCCACTTT. It specifies CAWSVQDWEDSPLHF.

The chain carries TRBV2 and TRBJ1-4; the D gene is possibly TRBD1 (6 bases). The germline V gene encodes CDR1 SNHLY and CDR2 FYNNEI. V lost 1 base and J lost 3, with 12 bases in between. The CDR3 spans 16 residues. For the CDR3, the DNA is TGTGCCAGCAGTGAAGGTCAGGGGAAAGCTAATGAAAAACTGTTTTTT. Its protein product is CASSEGQGKANEKLFF.

This rearrangement joins TRBV28 to TRBJ1-6; possible D gene TRBD1, 6 bases. Germline loops: CDR1 MDHEN, CDR2 SYDVKM. Trimming took 4 bases from V and 11 from J, leaving 12 bases between them. The CDR3 spans 13 residues. The CDR3 reads CASSYDQGPPLHF. CDR3 in DNA: TGTGCCAGCAGTTACGACCAGGGGCCACCCCTCCACTTT.

This clone was found a few times. V is TRBV7-3 and J is TRBJ2-3, with D possibly being TRBD2 (5 bases). Germline V gene sequence: CDR1 SGHTA, CDR2 FQGTGA. The CDR3 has 14 residues. Trimming pared 2 bases from V and 8 bases from J, leaving 14 bases between. CDR3 loop: CASSLESGVGTQYF. The CDR3 DNA reads as TGTGCCAGCAGCTTAGAGTCCGGGGTTGGTACGCAGTATTTT.

The rearrangement links TRBV9 to TRBJ2-5, with a possible D match to TRBD2 (6 bases). Trimming cost V 3 bases and J 2 bases, with 14 bases left between them. The CDR3 has 15 residues. Germline assignment: CDR1 SGDLS and CDR2 YYNGEE. CDR3 bases: TGTGCCAGCAGCGAAGCCGGAGGGAGTCAAGAGACCCAGTACTTC. It specifies CASSEAGGSQETQYF.

This clone was seen a handful of times. The V gene is TRBV5-4, the J gene TRBJ2-3; the match to TRBD1 covers 7 bases. CDR1 and CDR2 (germline): SGHNT, YYREEE (reference sequence). The CDR3 loop spans 15 amino acids. Germline trimming cut 0 bases from V and 4 bases from J; bases unmatched to any gene: 5. Here the CDR3 reads CASSLVDRVADTQYF. The CDR3, as DNA: TGTGCCAGCAGCTTGGTCGACAGGGTGGCAGATACGCAGTATTTT. The entire variable domain, with the rest obtained from reference TRBV5-4 and TRBJ2-3, is as follows: ETGVTQSPTHLIKTRGQQVTLRCSSQSGHNTVSWYQQALGQGPQFIFQYYREEENGRGNFPPRFSGLQFPNYSSELNVNALELDDSALYLCASSLVDRVADTQYFGPGTRLTVL.

The genes are TRBV25-1 and TRBJ2-5; 13 nucleotides match TRBD2. CDR1 and CDR2 (germline): MGHDK, SYGVNS. V shed 8 bases, J shed 4 bases, and the junction held 13 bases outside the gene matches. The CDR3 runs 17 residues. The CDR3 loop reads CASLQRLAGGSGETQYF. As DNA, the CDR3 is TGTGCCAGCCTCCAAAGACTAGCGGGAGGCTCGGGAGAGACCCAGTACTTC.

The chain joins TRBV7-8 to TRBJ1-3, with TRBD1 matching over 7 bases. V dropped 6 bases and J dropped 4; count of bases not matched to a gene: 3. From germline, CDR1 is SGHVS and CDR2 FQNEAQ. This CDR3 spans 13 amino acids. The DNA of the CDR3 is TGTGCCAGCAGACCAGGGGGAGGAAACACCATATATTTT. Translated, it gives CASRPGGGNTIYF.

The V and J genes are TRBV5-1 and TRBJ1-6, with TRBD1 matching 11 bases. With V trimmed by 0 bases and J by 9 bases, 5 bases remained unmatched. Germline V gives CDR1 SGHRS, CDR2 YFSETQ. This CDR3 is built from 16 residues. DNA of the CDR3: TGCGCCAGCAGCTTGGCGACCGGGACAGGGGGTTCACCCCTCCACTTT. It is translated as CASSLATGTGGSPLHF.